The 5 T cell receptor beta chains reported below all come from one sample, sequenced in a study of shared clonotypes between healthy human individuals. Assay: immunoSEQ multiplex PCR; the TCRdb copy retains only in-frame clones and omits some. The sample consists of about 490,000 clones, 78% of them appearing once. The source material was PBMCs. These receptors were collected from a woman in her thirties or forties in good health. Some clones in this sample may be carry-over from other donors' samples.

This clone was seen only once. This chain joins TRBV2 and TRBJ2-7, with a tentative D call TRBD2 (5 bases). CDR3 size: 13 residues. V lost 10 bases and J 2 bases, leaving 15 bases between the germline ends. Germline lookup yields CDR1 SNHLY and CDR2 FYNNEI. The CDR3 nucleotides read TGTGCCACCAGAATAGCGACGGCCTACGAGCAGTACTTC. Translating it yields CATRIATAYEQYF. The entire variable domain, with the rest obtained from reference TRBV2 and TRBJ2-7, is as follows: EPEVTQTPSHQVTQMGQEVILRCVPISNHLYFYWYRQILGQKVEFLVSFYNNEISEKSEIFDDQFSVERPDGSNFTLKIRSTKLEDSAMYFCATRIATAYEQYFGPGTRLTVT.

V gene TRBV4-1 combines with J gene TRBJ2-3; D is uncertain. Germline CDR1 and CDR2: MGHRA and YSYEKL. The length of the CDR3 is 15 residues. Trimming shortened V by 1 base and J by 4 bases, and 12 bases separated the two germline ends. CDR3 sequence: CASSQVRTSPDTQYF. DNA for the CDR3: TGCGCCAGCAGCCAAGTTCGGACCTCCCCAGATACGCAGTATTTT.

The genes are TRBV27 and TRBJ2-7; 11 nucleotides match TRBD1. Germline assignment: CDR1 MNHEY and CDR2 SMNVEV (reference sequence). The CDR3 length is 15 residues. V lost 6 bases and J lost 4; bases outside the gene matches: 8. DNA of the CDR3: TGTGCCAGCAGCCCCGGACAGGGGGCGGCGTACGAGCAGTACTTC. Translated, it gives CASSPGQGAAYEQYF.

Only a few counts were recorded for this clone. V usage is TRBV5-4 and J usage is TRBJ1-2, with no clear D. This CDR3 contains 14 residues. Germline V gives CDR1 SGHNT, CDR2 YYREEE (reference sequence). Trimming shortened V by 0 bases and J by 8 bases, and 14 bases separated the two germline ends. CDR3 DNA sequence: TGTGCCAGCAGCTTGGGACGGGCCGGCGGGGGCTACACCTTC. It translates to CASSLGRAGGGYTF.

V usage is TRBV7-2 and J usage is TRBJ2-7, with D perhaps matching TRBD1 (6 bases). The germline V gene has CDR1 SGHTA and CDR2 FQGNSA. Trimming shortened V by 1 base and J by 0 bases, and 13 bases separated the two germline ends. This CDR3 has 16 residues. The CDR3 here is CASSLVGARSSYEQYF. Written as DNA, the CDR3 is TGTGCCAGCAGCTTAGTGGGGGCCCGGAGCTCCTACGAGCAGTACTTC. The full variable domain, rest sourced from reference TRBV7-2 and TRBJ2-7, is GAGVSQSPSNKVTEKGKDVELRCDPISGHTALYWYRQSLGQGLEFLIYFQGNSAPDKSGLPSDRFSAERTGGSVSTLTIQRTQQEDSAVYLCASSLVGARSSYEQYFGPGTRLTVT.